Following are 3 T cell receptor beta chains from one sample sequenced in a study of response to subunit inactivated influenza vaccine. TCRdb independently ran MiXCR on the RT-PCR reads; one entry per CDR3 protein. The sample has some 850,000 distinct CDR3 sequences, about a fifth seen once. The sample in question was PBMCs from blood, obtained less than 6 days after vaccination. These receptors all stem from a man in his forties or fifties who received an inactivated influenza vaccine.

This clonotype has just a few counts. The CDR3 coding sequence is TGTGCCAGCAGCTCCCGATTGACTAGCGGGTATTCCAATGAGCAGTTCTTC. Its translation: CASSSRLTSGYSNEQFF. The chain combines TRBV5-5 with TRBJ2-1, with 10 bases that match TRBD2. V was clipped by 3 bases and J by 6 bases; unmatched bases: 12. This CDR3 is 17 amino acids long. Germline V gene lookup returns CDR1 SGHKS and CDR2 YYEKEE (reference sequence).

In its sample, this clonotype was seen a few times. This sequence joins TRBV5-1 and TRBJ2-6; 7 positions match TRBD1. J lost 0 bases, V lost 4 bases, and 13 bases had no gene match. The CDR3 consists of 19 residues. Germline values: CDR1 SGHRS, CDR2 YFSETQ. The CDR3 sequence: CASSHTSGQYYSGANVLTF. The CDR3 region has the DNA TGCGCCAGCAGCCACACCTCGGGACAGTATTACTCTGGGGCCAACGTCCTGACTTTC.

This clonotype appeared a few times. This chain uses TRBV5-5 with TRBJ1-2; D unclear. V was pared by 4 bases and J by 3 bases, with 16 bases between. This CDR3 contains 15 residues. Germline CDR1 is SGHKS and CDR2 is YYEKEE (reference sequence). The CDR3 protein is CASSDRRHPDYGYTF. DNA for the CDR3: TGTGCCAGCAGCGACCGACGACACCCAGACTATGGCTACACCTTC.